This passage covers 4 T cell receptor beta chains from one sample sequenced in a study of shared clonotypes between healthy human individuals. Here immunoSEQ multiplex PCR was the method, and the copy in TCRdb shows in-frame clones only, minus some. The table has around 2.5 million clones, over 85% seen once. Sequenced sample: naive CD4+ T cells from PBMCs. The subset: CD45RA+ positively selected. Receptors were obtained from a man younger than 35 in good health. Some clones in this sample may be carry-over from other donors' samples.

The chain employs TRBV18 and TRBJ2-1; TRBD2 is a possible D gene (7 bases). Germline V CDR1 and CDR2: KGHSH, LQKENI. This CDR3 has 15 amino acids. V was cut by 7 bases and J by 6 bases, with 19 bases left in between. CDR3 sequence: CASYPSRGGPNEQFF. CDR3 sequence (DNA): TGTGCCAGCTACCCCTCGAGGGGGGGACCCAATGAGCAGTTCTTC.

This sequence joins TRBV11-2 and TRBJ1-1; a weak D match, TRBD1 (5 bases). V lost 7 bases and J lost 5, with 17 bases in between. Germline V gives CDR1 SGHAT, CDR2 FQNNGV. The CDR3 extends over 14 amino acids. The CDR3 loop is CASIALAEGTEAFF. In DNA form, the CDR3 reads TGTGCCAGCATCGCCTTGGCGGAGGGGACTGAAGCTTTCTTT. Full variable domain (rest looked up from reference TRBV11-2 and TRBJ1-1): EAGVAQSPRYKIIEKRQSVAFWCNPISGHATLYWYQQILGQGPKLLIQFQNNGVVDDSQLPKDRFSAERLKGVDSTLKIQPAKLEDSAVYLCASIALAEGTEAFFGQGTRLTVV.

This clone has just a few counts. This chain joins TRBV4-1 and TRBJ1-5; D not certain. Germline CDR1 and CDR2: MGHRA and YSYEKL. Between the trimmed V and J ends, which lost 3 bases and 6 bases, there was a span of 6 bases. This CDR3 contains 12 residues. The CDR3 region has the DNA TGCGCCAGCAGCCAGGGAAGTCAGCCCCAGCATTTT. This gives the protein CASSQGSQPQHF.

The CDR3 protein is CASSESFNQPQHF. The CDR3 nucleotides are TGTGCCAGCAGTGAATCCTTCAATCAGCCCCAGCATTTT. This chain links TRBV25-1 with TRBJ1-5; D unresolved. The CDR3 has 13 amino acids. V was shortened by 1 base and J by 3 bases, with 4 bases between the two germline ends. Germline CDR1 is MGHDK and CDR2 is SYGVNS.